Presented here are 23 T cell receptor beta chains from one specimen sequenced in a study of CD8 T cells in ankylosing spondylitis. TCRdb independently ran MiXCR on the 5' RACE reads; one entry per CDR3 protein. The data contain fewer than 250,000 distinct CDR3 sequences, roughly 32% of them singletons. Sequencing input: blood, either unsorted or a sorted T cell fraction (not recorded which). The receptors come from a male donor with ankylosing spondylitis or in good health (not recorded which).

J is TRBJ1-6 and V is TRBV6-1; the match to TRBD1 covers 8 bases. J was trimmed by 8 bases and V by 6 bases; bases with no gene match: 6. CDR3 length equals 14 residues. Germline V gene lookup returns CDR1 MNHNS and CDR2 SASEGT. DNA for the CDR3: TGTGCCAGCAGCCCCGGACAGGGAGATTCACCCCTCCACTTT. Translating gives CASSPGQGDSPLHF.

This clonotype was seen a few times. The chain links TRBV20-1 to TRBJ2-3; D is undetermined. Germline CDR1 is DFQATT and CDR2 is SNEGSKA (reference sequence). The germline V and J ends were trimmed by 5 bases and 0 bases, with 9 bases remaining between them. The CDR3 contains 13 residues. CDR3 sequence: CSAPLGSTDTQYF. The CDR3 DNA reads as TGCAGTGCTCCACTTGGGAGCACAGATACGCAGTATTTT.

This clonotype was detected only a few times. This chain joins TRBV20-1 and TRBJ2-5; 11 bases map to TRBD2. The CDR3 consists of 15 residues. Germline lookup yields CDR1 DFQATT and CDR2 SNEGSKA (reference sequence). Trimming cost V 2 bases and J 2 bases; bases outside gene matches: 4. The CDR3, as DNA: TGCAGTGCTAGAAAGACTAGCGGGGCGCAAGAGACCCAGTACTTC. Translating gives CSARKTSGAQETQYF.

V usage is TRBV27 and J usage is TRBJ2-3, with TRBD2 matching over 10 bases. Trimming removed 5 bases from V and 9 bases from J; junction bases left unmatched: 17. From germline, CDR1 is MNHEY and CDR2 SMNVEV (reference sequence). The CDR3 contains 17 residues. The CDR3, as DNA: TGTGCCAGCAGTCTCACCGGGTGGGCTAGCGGGGGTGGCACGCAGTATTTT. Protein product: CASSLTGWASGGGTQYF.

The V and J genes are TRBV20-1 and TRBJ2-5; D is unclear. Trimming removed 0 bases from V and 2 bases from J, with 4 bases in between. The CDR3 is made up of 12 amino acids. Germline-derived CDR1 and CDR2 are DFQATT and SNEGSKA (reference sequence). Here the CDR3 reads CSAREGQETQYF. As DNA, the CDR3 is TGCAGTGCTAGAGAAGGTCAAGAGACCCAGTACTTC.

In its sample, this clonotype was seen a few times. The chain links TRBV27 to TRBJ1-6; D gene unclear. V gave up 2 bases and J gave up 10 bases, with 15 bases separating them. The CDR3 sequence is 15 residues long. Germline V lookup: CDR1 MNHEY, CDR2 SMNVEV (reference sequence). CDR3 DNA: TGTGCCAGCAGTTTACTCGGGGAGTCCAGGTCACCCCTCCACTTT. It yields the protein CASSLLGESRSPLHF.

The chain couples TRBV12-3 or TRBV12-4 to TRBJ1-2; the D is unclear. The CDR3 runs to 14 residues. V was pared by 4 bases and J by 0 bases, with 9 bases between. This CDR3 is CASSSFPSNYGYTF. Here the CDR3 DNA reads TGTGCCAGCAGTTCCTTCCCCTCTAACTATGGCTACACCTTC.

The chain combines TRBV10-1 with TRBJ2-7; TRBD2 matches at 12 bases. CDR3 length equals 16 residues. The germline CDR1 and CDR2 sequences are WNHNN and SYGVQD (reference sequence). V dropped 3 bases and J dropped 4; count of bases not matched to a gene: 7. The DNA of the CDR3 is TGCGCCAGCAGTGATTCCAGGACTAGCGGGGTTTACGAGCAGTACTTC. Its translation is CASSDSRTSGVYEQYF.

V and J are TRBV29-1 and TRBJ2-2, with D possibly TRBD1 on 6 matching bases. CDR3 size: 15 residues. From germline, CDR1 is SQVTM and CDR2 ANQGSEA. The V end lost 0 bases, the J end lost 2 bases, and 10 bases lay between the germline ends. The CDR3 region is CSVEETGTNTGELFF. CDR3 DNA sequence: TGCAGCGTTGAAGAAACCGGGACAAACACCGGGGAGCTGTTTTTT.

This chain connects TRBV9 to TRBJ1-2; TRBD1 might be the D (5 bases). V was clipped by 0 bases and J by 6 bases, with 9 bases between them. The CDR3 sequence is 13 residues long. The germline V gene has CDR1 SGDLS and CDR2 YYNGEE. CDR3 region: CASSVGGGDGYTF. As DNA, the CDR3 is TGTGCCAGCAGCGTAGGGGGGGGAGATGGCTACACCTTC. Combining the CDR3 with reference TRBV9 and TRBJ1-2 gives the whole variable domain DSGVTQTPKHLITATGQRVTLRCSPRSGDLSVYWYQQSLDQGLQFLIQYYNGEERAKGNILERFSAQQFPDLHSELNLSSLELGDSALYFCASSVGGGDGYTFGSGTRLTVV.

This clonotype showed up just a few times. This sequence joins TRBV6-5 and TRBJ2-7; D gene ambiguous. CDR1 MNHEY and CDR2 SVGAGI come from the germline V gene. This CDR3 is 18 amino acids long. V dropped 0 bases and J dropped 3 bases, with 21 bases sitting between them. DNA of the CDR3: TGTGCCAGCAGTTACTCGTTAATTCCCCTCTATCCCAGCTACGAGCAGTACTTC. Amino acids: CASSYSLIPLYPSYEQYF.

A few counts support this clonotype. This chain joins TRBV12-3 or TRBV12-4 and TRBJ2-1, with D perhaps TRBD2 (5 bases). The CDR3 is 13 amino acids. Trimming removed 6 bases at V and 3 bases at J, with 9 bases between. In nucleotides, the CDR3 is TGTGCCAGCAGGATCGACTACTACAATGAGCAGTTCTTC. Translating it yields CASRIDYYNEQFF.

The V gene is TRBV5-1, the J gene TRBJ2-2; TRBD1 aligns across 8 bases. This CDR3 is 15 amino acids long. The V and J ends lost 5 bases and 1 base, in that order; junction bases with no gene match: 4. CDR1 is SGHRS and CDR2 is YFSETQ in the germline V gene. CDR3 sequence reads: CASRQGQGNTGELFF. CDR3 nucleotides: TGCGCCAGCAGACAAGGACAGGGGAACACCGGGGAGCTGTTTTTT.

V is TRBV20-1 and J is TRBJ2-3; D may be TRBD1 (5 bases). Germline CDR1 and CDR2: DFQATT and SNEGSKA (reference sequence). Between the trimmed V and J ends, which lost 0 bases and 4 bases, there was a span of 14 bases. The CDR3 runs 15 residues. CDR3 coding DNA: TGCAGTGCTAGAGAAGGCGGTCAGGGCCCAGATACGCAGTATTTT. As protein: CSAREGGQGPDTQYF.

V usage is TRBV6-5 and J usage is TRBJ2-3, with D possibly matching TRBD1 (5 bases). The germline V and J ends were trimmed by 0 bases and 4 bases, with 8 bases remaining between them. Germline V CDR1 and CDR2: MNHEY, SVGAGI. The CDR3 loop spans 14 amino acids. Here the CDR3 reads CASSYSGAPDTQYF. In DNA form, the CDR3 reads TGTGCCAGCAGTTACTCAGGGGCGCCAGATACGCAGTATTTT.

The rearrangement joins TRBV4-1 to TRBJ1-2; TRBD1 might be the D (6 bases). Between the trimmed V and J ends, which lost 4 bases and 7 bases, there was a span of 19 bases. This CDR3 comprises 15 residues. Germline loops: CDR1 MGHRA, CDR2 YSYEKL. CDR3 sequence: CASSPTYGGAGGYTF. CDR3 DNA sequence: TGCGCCAGCAGCCCGACTTATGGGGGGGCCGGTGGCTACACCTTC.

The rearrangement joins TRBV6-1 to TRBJ1-1; 7 bases are shared with TRBD1. Looked up from germline, CDR1 is MNHNS and CDR2 is SASEGT. The CDR3 has 15 residues. After removal of 6 bases from V and 1 base from J, the junction contained 8 bases not matched to a gene. Written as DNA, the CDR3 is TGTGCCAGCAGAGCGACCGGGACAGCGAACACTGAAGCTTTCTTT. The encoded protein is CASRATGTANTEAFF.

The chain combines TRBV12-3 or TRBV12-4 with TRBJ2-1, with 8 bases aligning to TRBD1. CDR3 length: 13 residues. The V gene end was trimmed by 7 bases and the J gene end by 10 bases; junction bases not matched to a gene: 9. CDR3 in DNA: TGTGCCAGCACCTGGACAGGGCAATGGGAGCAGTTCTTC. Amino acids: CASTWTGQWEQFF.

The chain has TRBV12-3 or TRBV12-4 and TRBJ1-3, with D unclear. The length of the CDR3 is 13 residues. Trimming took 2 bases from V and 4 from J, leaving 6 bases between them. The CDR3 here is CASSLTNGNTIYF. The CDR3, as DNA: TGTGCCAGCAGTTTAACAAACGGAAACACCATATATTTT.

V usage is TRBV6-5 and J usage is TRBJ1-5, with 7 bases aligning to TRBD1. Germline-derived CDR1 and CDR2 are MNHEY and SVGAGI. Trimming at V came to 8 bases and at J to 2 bases, leaving 9 bases not matched to a gene. The CDR3 runs to 15 residues. CDR3 in DNA: TGTGCCAGCGGCTACACAGGGGACCGCAATCAGCCCCAGCATTTT. Translation gives CASGYTGDRNQPQHF.

This clonotype was seen only a few times. The gene calls are TRBV5-5 and TRBJ1-1, with TRBD1 matching over 8 bases. The CDR3 is 17 amino acids. Germline CDR1 reads SGHKS; CDR2 reads YYEKEE (reference sequence). The ends lost 1 base at V and 1 base at J; junction bases unmatched: 9. The CDR3 protein is CASSLKGTGTTNTEAFF. The CDR3 DNA is TGTGCCAGCAGCTTGAAGGGGACAGGAACAACGAACACTGAAGCTTTCTTT.

The chain has TRBV27 and TRBJ2-1; D may be TRBD2 (6 bases). This CDR3 contains 19 residues. The germline V gene encodes CDR1 MNHEY and CDR2 SMNVEV (reference sequence). The V end lost 2 bases, the J end lost 0 bases, and 20 bases lay between the germline ends. For the CDR3, the DNA is TGTGCCAGCAGTTTAACGGGGCGGGGCCCTCCTGGCTCCTACAATGAGCAGTTCTTC. Amino acids: CASSLTGRGPPGSYNEQFF.

In its sample, this clonotype was seen many times. The chain carries TRBV12-3 or TRBV12-4 and TRBJ2-7; 8 bases are a match to TRBD1. This CDR3 spans 14 amino acids. V was clipped by 3 bases and J by 3 bases; unmatched bases: 4. The CDR3 DNA reads TGTGCCAGCAGTTTCGGGACAGGAGACTACGAGCAGTACTTC. Its translation: CASSFGTGDYEQYF.